Listed here are 2 T cell receptor beta chains from one sample, sequenced in a study of response to subunit inactivated influenza vaccine. TCRdb passed the RT-PCR reads through MiXCR, listing each CDR3 protein once. The data hold 650,000 to 800,000 distinct CDR3 sequences, with around 13% observed a single time. Here the sequenced sample was PBMCs from blood, taken less than 15 days before vaccination. Source of these receptors: a man aged 45-65 years who received an inactivated influenza vaccine.

This chain joins TRBV29-1 and TRBJ2-7; 10 bases line up with TRBD2. The CDR3 sequence is 14 residues long. The ends lost 4 bases at V and 5 bases at J; junction bases unmatched: 8. Looked up from germline, CDR1 is SQVTM and CDR2 is ANQGSEA. The CDR3 nucleotides are TGCAGCGTTGCCCGAGCGGGAGGGCACCACGAGCAGTACTTC. Its protein is CSVARAGGHHEQYF.

The CDR3 here is CASSKAVIRRTGEQYF. The CDR3 region has the DNA TGTGCCAGCAGCAAAGCTGTGATTAGACGGACCGGCGAGCAGTACTTC. The gene calls are TRBV21-1 and TRBJ2-7. TRBV21-1 is deemed a pseudogene. The CDR3 consists of 16 residues.